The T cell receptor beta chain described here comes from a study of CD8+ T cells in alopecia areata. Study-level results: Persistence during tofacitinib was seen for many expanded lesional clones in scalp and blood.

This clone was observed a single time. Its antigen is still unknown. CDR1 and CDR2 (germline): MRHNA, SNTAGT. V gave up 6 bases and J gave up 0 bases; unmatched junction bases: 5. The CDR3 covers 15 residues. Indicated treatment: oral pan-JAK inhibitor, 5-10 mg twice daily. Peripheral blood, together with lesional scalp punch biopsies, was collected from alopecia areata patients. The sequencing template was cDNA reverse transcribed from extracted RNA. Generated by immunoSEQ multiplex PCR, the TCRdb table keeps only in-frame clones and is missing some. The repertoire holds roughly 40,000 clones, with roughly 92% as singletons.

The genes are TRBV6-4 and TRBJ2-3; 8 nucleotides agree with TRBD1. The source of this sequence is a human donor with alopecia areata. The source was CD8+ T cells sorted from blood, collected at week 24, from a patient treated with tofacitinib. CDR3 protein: CASSEGQESTDTQYF. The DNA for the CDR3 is TGTGCCAGCAGCGAGGGACAGGAAAGCACAGATACGCAGTATTTT.